The source of this T cell receptor beta chain is a study of T cells after yellow fever vaccination. Study background: In the case of low-cell-number fractions, SMART-Seq v4 Ultra Low Input was used for preparation. General study points: FACS-sorted repertoires could contain abundant clonotypes contaminating from the bulk population. Reappearance after the booster was observed for most primary-vaccination clones (roughly 97% CD4, more than 70% CD8).

This clonotype has at least ten counts. The target antigen is unknown. A process of 5'RACE template switching, which added a universal primer site and UMIs, was used to make TCR cDNA. TCRdb recomputed calls from the 5' RACE reads with MiXCR, one row per CDR3 protein. The sample includes more than 95,000 distinct CDR3 sequences, around 7.2% seen only once; the top ten take 2.5% to 3.5%. The input for sequencing was CD4+ T cells sorted from PBMCs, taken more than 40 days after the first yellow fever vaccination. This receptor was identified in a young man who received the YFV17D yellow fever vaccine.

The CDR3 DNA follows: TGTGCCAGCAGCCCCGGGTCGTACCAAGAGACCCAGTACTTC. Its translation is CASSPGSYQETQYF. The V and J genes are TRBV7-3 and TRBJ2-5; D remains unclear. The CDR3 loop spans 14 amino acids. From germline, CDR1 is SGHTA and CDR2 FQGTGA. The V end lost 5 bases, the J end lost 0 bases, and 10 bases lay between the germline ends.